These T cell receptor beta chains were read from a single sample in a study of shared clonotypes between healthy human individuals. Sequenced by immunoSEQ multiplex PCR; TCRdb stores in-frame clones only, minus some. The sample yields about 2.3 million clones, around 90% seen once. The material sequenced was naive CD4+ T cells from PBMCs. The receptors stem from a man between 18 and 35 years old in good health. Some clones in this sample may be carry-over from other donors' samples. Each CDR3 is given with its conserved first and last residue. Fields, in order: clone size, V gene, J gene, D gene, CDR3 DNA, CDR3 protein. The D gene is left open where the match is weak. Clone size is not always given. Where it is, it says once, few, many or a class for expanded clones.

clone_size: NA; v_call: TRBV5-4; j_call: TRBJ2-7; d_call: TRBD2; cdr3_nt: TGTGCCAGCAGCTTGGGGCTAGCGGGCTTTTACGAGCAGTACTTC; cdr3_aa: CASSLGLAGFYEQYF
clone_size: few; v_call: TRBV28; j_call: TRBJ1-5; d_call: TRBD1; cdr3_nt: TGTGCCAGCAGTCCCTGGGACAGGATGAGTCAGCCCCAGCATTTT; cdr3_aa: CASSPWDRMSQPQHF
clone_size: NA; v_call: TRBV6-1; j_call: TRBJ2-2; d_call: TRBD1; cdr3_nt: TGTGCCAGCAACGGACAGGGGCCCACCGGGGAGCTGTTTTTT; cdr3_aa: CASNGQGPTGELFF
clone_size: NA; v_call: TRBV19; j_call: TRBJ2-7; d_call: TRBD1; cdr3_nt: TGTGCCAGTAGTGCCCCCCGCCGGGACAGCTCCTACGAGCAGTACTTC; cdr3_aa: CASSAPRRDSSYEQYF
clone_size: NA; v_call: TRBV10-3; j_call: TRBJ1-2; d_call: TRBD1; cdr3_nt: TGTGCCATCAGTGAGCCTTGGGGGGGACAGGGTGACGGAAACCCAGGCTACACCTTC; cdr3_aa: CAISEPWGGQGDGNPGYTF
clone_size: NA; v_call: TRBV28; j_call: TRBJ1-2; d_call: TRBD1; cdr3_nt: TGTGCCAGCAGTAGCCTGGGACAGGGGTTAGGCTACACCTTC; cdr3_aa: CASSSLGQGLGYTF
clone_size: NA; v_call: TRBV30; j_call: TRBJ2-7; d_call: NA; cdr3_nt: TGTGCCTGGAGTGTACGTGGCCGGTACGACGAGCAGTACTTC; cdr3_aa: CAWSVRGRYDEQYF
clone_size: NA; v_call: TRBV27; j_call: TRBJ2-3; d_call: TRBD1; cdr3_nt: TGTGCCAGCAGTTTATCAGGGACAGGATTCGGTTATCAGCGGGTCACAGATACGCAGTATTTT; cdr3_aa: CASSLSGTGFGYQRVTDTQYF
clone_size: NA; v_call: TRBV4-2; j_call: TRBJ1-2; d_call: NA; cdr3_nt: TGTGCCAGCAGCCAAGAGGATCGCTACACCTTC; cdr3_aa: CASSQEDRYTF
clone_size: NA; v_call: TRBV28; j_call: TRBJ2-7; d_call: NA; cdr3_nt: TGTGCCAGCAGCTTCAGCACCTACGAGCAGTACTTC; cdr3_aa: CASSFSTYEQYF
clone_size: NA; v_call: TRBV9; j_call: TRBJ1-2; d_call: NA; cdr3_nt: TGTGCCAGCAGCGTAGATGGGTATGGCTACACCTTC; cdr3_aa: CASSVDGYGYTF
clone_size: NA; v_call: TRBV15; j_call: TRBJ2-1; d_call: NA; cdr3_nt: TGTGCCACCAGCAGAGCCGCCAGGGGCTCCTACAATGAGCAGTTCTTC; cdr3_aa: CATSRAARGSYNEQFF
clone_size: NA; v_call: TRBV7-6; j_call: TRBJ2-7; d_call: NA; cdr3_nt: TGTGCCAGCAGCTCCGGCAAAGGCGAGCAGTACTTC; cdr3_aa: CASSSGKGEQYF
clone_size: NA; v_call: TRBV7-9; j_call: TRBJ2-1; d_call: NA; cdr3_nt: TGTGCCAGCAGCCCTGGGGCCAATGAGCAGTTCTTC; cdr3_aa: CASSPGANEQFF
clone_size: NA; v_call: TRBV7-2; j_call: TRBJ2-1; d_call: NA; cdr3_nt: TGTGCCAGCAGCTTGACAGTCTACAATGAGCAGTTCTTC; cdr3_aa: CASSLTVYNEQFF
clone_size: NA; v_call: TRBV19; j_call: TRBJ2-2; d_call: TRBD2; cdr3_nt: TGTGCCGGAATTTGGACTAGCGGGAGTTCCGGGGAGCTGTTTTTT; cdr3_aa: CAGIWTSGSSGELFF
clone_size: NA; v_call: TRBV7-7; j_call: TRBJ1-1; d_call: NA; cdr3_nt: TGTGCCAGCAGCTTAAACGGATTGAACACTGAAGCTTTCTTT; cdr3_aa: CASSLNGLNTEAFF
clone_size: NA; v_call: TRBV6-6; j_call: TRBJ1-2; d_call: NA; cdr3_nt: TGTGCCAGCAGGCAAACGGACAGATTCTATGGCTACACCTTC; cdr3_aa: CASRQTDRFYGYTF
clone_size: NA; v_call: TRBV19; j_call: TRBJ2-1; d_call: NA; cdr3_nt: TGTGCCAGTAGTACGGGGTCCAATGAGCAGTTCTTC; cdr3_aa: CASSTGSNEQFF
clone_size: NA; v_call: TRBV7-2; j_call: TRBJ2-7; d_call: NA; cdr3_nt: TGTGCCAGCAGTCTGGGGGTAACCTCCTACGAGCAGTACTTC; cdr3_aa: CASSLGVTSYEQYF
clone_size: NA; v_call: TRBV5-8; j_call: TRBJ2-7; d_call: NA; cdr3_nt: TGTGCCAGCAGCTTGGTGGCCCAGAATTCCTACGAGCAGTACTTC; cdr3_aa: CASSLVAQNSYEQYF
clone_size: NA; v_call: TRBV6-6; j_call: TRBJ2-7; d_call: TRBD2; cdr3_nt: TGTGCCAGCAAGGGGAGGGTTGCCTACGAGCAGTACTTC; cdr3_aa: CASKGRVAYEQYF
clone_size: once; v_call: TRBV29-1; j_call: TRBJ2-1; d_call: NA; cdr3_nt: TGCAGCGTAGCCGGGAGCACCATGGATGAGCAGTTCTTC; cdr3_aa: CSVAGSTMDEQFF
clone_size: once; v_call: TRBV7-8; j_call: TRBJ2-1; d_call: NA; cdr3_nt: TGTGCCAGCAGCTTTTTAGGAAGCTCCTACAATGAGCAGTTCTTC; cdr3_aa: CASSFLGSSYNEQFF
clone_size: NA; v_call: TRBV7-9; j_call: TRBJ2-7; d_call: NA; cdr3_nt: TGTGCCAGCACCCACAGGGGCTCGGCTAGCGGCGCCTACGAGCAGTACTTC; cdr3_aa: CASTHRGSASGAYEQYF
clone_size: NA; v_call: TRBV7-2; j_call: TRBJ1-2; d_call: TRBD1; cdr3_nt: TGTGCCAGCAGCTCGGGACAGGGGAGAGCCCTTGGGGGCTACACCTTC; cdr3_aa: CASSSGQGRALGGYTF
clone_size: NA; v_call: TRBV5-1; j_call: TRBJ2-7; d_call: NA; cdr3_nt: TGCGCCAGCAGCTTGTCTGGAGACTACGAGCAGTACTTC; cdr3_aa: CASSLSGDYEQYF
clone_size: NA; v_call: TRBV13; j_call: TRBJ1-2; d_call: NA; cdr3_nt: TGTGCCAGCAGCTTAGAAGGCCCTGGCGGCTACACCTTC; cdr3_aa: CASSLEGPGGYTF
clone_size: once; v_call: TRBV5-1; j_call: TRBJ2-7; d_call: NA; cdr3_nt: TGCGCCAGCAGCCCCGGAGGGGCGATTTACGAGCAGTACTTC; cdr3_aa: CASSPGGAIYEQYF
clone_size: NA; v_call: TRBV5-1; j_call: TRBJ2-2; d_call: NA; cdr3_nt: TGCGCCAGCAGGCCTCCAGGGCCCCAGACTGGGGAGCTGTTTTTT; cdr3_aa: CASRPPGPQTGELFF
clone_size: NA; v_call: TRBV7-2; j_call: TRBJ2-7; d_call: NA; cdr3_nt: TGTGCCAGCAGCTCTTTTGACGAGCAGTACTTC; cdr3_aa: CASSSFDEQYF
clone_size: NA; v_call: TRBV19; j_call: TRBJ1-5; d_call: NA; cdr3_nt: TGTGCCAGTAGTATCCCCCGGGCCCGGTCCAGTCAGCCCCAGCATTTT; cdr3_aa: CASSIPRARSSQPQHF
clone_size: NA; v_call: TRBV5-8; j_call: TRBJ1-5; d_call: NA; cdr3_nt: TGTGCCAGCAGCTTGGGAGGGCGCTATCAGCCCCAGCATTTT; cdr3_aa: CASSLGGRYQPQHF
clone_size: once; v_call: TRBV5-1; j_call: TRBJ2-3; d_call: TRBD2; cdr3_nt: TGCGCCAGCAGCAATGGACTAGCGGGGTTCACAGATACGCAGTATTTT; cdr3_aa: CASSNGLAGFTDTQYF
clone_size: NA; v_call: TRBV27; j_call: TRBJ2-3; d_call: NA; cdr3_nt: TGTGCCAGCAAGAAGTCAGGGGCCACAGATACGCAGTATTTT; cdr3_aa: CASKKSGATDTQYF
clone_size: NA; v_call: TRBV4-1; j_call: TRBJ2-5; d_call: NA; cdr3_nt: TGCGCCAGCAGCCTGGTGGTTGGAGAGACCCAGTACTTC; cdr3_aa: CASSLVVGETQYF
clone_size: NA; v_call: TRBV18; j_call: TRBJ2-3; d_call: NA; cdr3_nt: TGTGCCAGCTCACCATGGGGTAGCACAGATACGCAGTATTTT; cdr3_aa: CASSPWGSTDTQYF
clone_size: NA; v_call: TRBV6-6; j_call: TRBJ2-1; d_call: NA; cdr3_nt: TGTGCCAGCAGTCAGTACAGGGATGAGCAGTTCTTC; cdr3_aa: CASSQYRDEQFF
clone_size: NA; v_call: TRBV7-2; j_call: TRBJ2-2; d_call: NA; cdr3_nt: TGTGCCAGCAGCTTAGTTGGTAGCGGCCCCCTGGGCACCGGGGAGCTGTTTTTT; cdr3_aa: CASSLVGSGPLGTGELFF
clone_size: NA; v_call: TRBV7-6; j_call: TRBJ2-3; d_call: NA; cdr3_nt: TGTGCCAGCAGCCTGGGTAGGACTAGCACAGATACGCAGTATTTT; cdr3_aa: CASSLGRTSTDTQYF
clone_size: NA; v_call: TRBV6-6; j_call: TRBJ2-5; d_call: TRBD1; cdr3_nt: TGTGCCAGCAGTAATTTTGGACAGGCTCGAGAGACCCAGTACTTC; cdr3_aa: CASSNFGQARETQYF
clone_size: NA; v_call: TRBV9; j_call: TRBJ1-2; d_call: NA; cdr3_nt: TGTGCCAGCAGCGTTGGGCAGGGCAGCCATGGCTACACCTTC; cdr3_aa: CASSVGQGSHGYTF